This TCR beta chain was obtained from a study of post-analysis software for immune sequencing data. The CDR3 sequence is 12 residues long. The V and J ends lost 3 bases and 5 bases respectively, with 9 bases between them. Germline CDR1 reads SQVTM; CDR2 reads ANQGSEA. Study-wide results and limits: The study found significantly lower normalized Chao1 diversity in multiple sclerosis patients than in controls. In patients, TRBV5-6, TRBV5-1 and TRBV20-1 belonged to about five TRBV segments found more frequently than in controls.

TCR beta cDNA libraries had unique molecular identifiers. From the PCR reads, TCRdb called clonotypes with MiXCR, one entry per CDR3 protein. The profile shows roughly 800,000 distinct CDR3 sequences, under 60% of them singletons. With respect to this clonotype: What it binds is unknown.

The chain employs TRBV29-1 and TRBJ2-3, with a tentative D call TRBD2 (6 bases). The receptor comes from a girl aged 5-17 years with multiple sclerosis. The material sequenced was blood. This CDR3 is CSVEKGGDTQYF. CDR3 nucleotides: TGCAGCGTTGAGAAGGGAGGAGATACGCAGTATTTT.